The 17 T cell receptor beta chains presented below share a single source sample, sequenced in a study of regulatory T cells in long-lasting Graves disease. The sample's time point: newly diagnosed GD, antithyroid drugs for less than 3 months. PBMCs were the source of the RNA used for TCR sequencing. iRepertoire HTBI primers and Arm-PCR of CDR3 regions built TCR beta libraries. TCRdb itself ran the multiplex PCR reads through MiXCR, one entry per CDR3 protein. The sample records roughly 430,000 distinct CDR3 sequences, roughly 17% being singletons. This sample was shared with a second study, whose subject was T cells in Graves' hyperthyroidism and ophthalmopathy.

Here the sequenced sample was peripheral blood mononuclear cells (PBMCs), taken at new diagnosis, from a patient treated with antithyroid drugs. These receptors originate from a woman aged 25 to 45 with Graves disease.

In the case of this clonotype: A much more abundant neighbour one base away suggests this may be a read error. CDR3 loop: CASSFEQCVYGYTF. The DNA for the CDR3 is TGTGCCAGCAGTTTTGAGCAGTGTGTCTATGGCTACACCTTC. The chain links TRBV28 to TRBJ1-2; no clear D. The CDR3 covers 14 residues. With 3 bases removed from V and 4 bases from J, the gap between germline ends came to 12 bases. Germline CDR1 reads MDHEN; CDR2 reads SYDVKM.

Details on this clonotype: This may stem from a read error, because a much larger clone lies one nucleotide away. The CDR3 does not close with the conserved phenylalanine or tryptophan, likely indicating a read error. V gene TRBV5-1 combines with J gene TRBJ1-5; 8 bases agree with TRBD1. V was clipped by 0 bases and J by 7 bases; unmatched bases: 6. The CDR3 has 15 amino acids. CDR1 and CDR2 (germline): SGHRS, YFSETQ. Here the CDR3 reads CASSLEGQGSQPQHL. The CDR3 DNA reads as TGCGCCAGCAGCTTGGAAGGACAGGGATCACAGCCCCAGCATCTT.

CDR3 residues: CAISESAAGAREQYF. DNA for the CDR3: TGTGCCATCAGTGAGTCGGCCGCGGGGGCGCGAGAGCAGTACTTC. The chain uses TRBV10-3 and TRBJ2-3, with D possibly matching TRBD2 (7 bases). The J call is doubtful: the DNA matches TRBJ2-7 better. The CDR3 runs 15 residues. The germline gives CDR1 ENHRY, CDR2 SYGVKD.

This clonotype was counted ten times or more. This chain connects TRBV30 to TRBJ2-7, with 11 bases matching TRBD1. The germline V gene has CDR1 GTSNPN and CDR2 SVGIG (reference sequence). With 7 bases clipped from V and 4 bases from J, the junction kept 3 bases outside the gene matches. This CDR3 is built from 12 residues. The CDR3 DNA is TGTGCCTTGGACAGGGGGCATTACGAGCAGTACTTC. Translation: CALDRGHYEQYF.

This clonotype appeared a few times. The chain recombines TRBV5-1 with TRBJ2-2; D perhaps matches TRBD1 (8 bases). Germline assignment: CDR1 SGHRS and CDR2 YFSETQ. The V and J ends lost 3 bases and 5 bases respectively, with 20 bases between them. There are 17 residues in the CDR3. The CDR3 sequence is CASSSSAGDRITGELFF. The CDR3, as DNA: TGCGCCAGCAGCTCTTCGGCGGGGGACAGGATTACCGGGGAGCTGTTTTTT.

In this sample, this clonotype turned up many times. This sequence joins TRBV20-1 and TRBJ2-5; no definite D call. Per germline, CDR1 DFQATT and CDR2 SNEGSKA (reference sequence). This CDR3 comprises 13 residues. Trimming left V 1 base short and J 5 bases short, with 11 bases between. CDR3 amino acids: CSARVAVRETQYF. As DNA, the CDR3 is TGCAGTGCTAGAGTTGCAGTAAGGGAGACCCAGTACTTC.

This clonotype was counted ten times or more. For the CDR3, the DNA is TGTGCCAGCAGTTTAATGCGGGGGGTGTACACTGAAGCTTTCTTT. Its translation is CASSLMRGVYTEAFF. This chain joins TRBV28 and TRBJ1-1; D might be TRBD1 (5 bases). The V end lost 2 bases, the J end lost 3 bases, and 13 bases lay between the germline ends. This CDR3 has 15 amino acids. Per the germline V gene, CDR1 is MDHEN and CDR2 is SYDVKM.

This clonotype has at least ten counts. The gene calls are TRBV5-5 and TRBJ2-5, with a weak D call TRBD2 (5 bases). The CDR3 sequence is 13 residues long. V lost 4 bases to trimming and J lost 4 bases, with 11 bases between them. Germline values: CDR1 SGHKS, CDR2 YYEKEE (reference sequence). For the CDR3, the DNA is TGTGCCAGCAGCCGGGATCTGTTAGAGACCCAGTACTTC. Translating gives CASSRDLLETQYF.

The DNA of the CDR3 is TGTGCCATCAGTGGGGGACTAGCGGGAGGGGCGAGCTCCTACGAGCAGTACTTC. It specifies CAISGGLAGGASSYEQYF. The gene calls are TRBV10-3 and TRBJ2-7, with TRBD2 matching 16 bases. The V segment lost 4 bases and the J segment 0 bases; nucleotides outside the gene matches: 6. This CDR3 has 18 amino acids. The germline V gene has CDR1 ENHRY and CDR2 SYGVKD.

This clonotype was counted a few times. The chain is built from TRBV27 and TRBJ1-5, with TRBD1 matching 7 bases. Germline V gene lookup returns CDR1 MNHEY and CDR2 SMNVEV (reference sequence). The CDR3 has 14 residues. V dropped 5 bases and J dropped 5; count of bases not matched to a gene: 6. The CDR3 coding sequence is TGTGCCAGCAGTAAACGGGACAGAGATCAGCCCCAGCATTTT. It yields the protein CASSKRDRDQPQHF.

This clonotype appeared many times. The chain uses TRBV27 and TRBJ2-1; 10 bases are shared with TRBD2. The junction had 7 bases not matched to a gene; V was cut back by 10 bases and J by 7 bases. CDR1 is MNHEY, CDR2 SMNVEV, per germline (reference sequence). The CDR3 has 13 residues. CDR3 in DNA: TGTGCCACGAGTAGCGGGAGGAGTAATGAGCAGTTCTTC. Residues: CATSSGRSNEQFF.

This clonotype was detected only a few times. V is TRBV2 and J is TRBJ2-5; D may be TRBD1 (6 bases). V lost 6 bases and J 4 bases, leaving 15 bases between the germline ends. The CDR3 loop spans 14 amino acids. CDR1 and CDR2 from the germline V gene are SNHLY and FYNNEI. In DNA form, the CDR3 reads TGTGCCAGCAGGGACAGATCGGGTAGAGAGACCCAGTACTTC. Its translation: CASRDRSGRETQYF.

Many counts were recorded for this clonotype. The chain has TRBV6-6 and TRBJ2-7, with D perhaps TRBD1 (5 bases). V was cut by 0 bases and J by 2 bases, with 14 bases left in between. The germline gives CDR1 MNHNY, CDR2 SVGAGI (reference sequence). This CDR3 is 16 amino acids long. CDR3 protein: CASSYSRYGAAYEQYF. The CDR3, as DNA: TGTGCCAGCAGTTACTCGAGATATGGGGCAGCCTACGAGCAGTACTTC.

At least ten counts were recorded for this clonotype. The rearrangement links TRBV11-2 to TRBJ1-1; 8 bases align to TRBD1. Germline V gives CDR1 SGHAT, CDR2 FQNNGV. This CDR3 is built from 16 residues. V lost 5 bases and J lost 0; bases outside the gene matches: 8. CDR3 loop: CASSKSTGALNTEAFF. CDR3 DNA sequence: TGTGCCAGCAGCAAGTCGACAGGGGCTTTGAACACTGAAGCTTTCTTT.

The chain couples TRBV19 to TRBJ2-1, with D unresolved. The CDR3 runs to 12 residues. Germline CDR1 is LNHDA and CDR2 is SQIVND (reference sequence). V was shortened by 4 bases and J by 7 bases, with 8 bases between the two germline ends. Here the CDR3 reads CASSRVFNEQFF. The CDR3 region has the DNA TGTGCCAGTAGTAGGGTGTTTAATGAGCAGTTCTTC.

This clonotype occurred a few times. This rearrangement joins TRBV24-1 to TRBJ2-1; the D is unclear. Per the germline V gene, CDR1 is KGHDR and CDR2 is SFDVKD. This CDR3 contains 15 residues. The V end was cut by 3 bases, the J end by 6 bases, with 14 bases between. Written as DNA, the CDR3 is TGTGCCACCAGTGATCACGCCCCAAAAGCCAATGAGCAGTTCTTC. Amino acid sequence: CATSDHAPKANEQFF.

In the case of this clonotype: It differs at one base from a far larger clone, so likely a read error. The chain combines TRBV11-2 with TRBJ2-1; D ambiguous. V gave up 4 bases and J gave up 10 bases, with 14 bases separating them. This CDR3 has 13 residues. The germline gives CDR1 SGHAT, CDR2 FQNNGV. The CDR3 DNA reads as TGTGCCAGCAGCTACGGACGTCTGGACGAGCAGTTCTTC. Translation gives CASSYGRLDEQFF.